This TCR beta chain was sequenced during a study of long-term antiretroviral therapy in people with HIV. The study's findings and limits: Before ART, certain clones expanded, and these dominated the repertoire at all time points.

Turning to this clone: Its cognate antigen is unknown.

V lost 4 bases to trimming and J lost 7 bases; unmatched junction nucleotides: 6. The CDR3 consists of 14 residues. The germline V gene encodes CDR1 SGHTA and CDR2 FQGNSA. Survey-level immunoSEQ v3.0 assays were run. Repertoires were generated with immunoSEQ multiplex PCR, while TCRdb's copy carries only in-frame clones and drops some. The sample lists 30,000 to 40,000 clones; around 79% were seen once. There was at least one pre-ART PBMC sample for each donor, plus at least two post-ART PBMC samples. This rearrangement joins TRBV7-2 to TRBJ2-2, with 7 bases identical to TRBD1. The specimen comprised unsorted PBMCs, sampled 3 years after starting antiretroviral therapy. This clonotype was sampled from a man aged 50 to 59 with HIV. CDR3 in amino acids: CASSSYGTVGELFF. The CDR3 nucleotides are TGTGCCAGCAGCTCCTACGGGACAGTCGGGGAGCTGTTTTTT.